The 6 T cell receptor beta chains below were found in one sample sequenced in a study of T cell clonotyping in hematopoietic cell transplantation. Here immunoSEQ multiplex PCR was the method, and the copy in TCRdb shows in-frame clones only, minus some. The sample has 27,000 or so clones, 60% to 75% seen once. Time point defined: recipient sample about 28 days before transplant, after cytoreduction. Sequenced here: peripheral blood mononuclear cells, sampled before stem cell transplant. The source of these receptors is a man in his fifties or sixties with myelodysplastic syndrome. Some clones in this sample may be carry-over from other donors' samples.

The chain employs TRBV29-1 and TRBJ1-1; D gene uncertain. With 7 bases removed from V and 4 bases from J, the gap between germline ends came to 13 bases. CDR3 length: 12 amino acids. Germline loops: CDR1 SQVTM, CDR2 ANQGSEA. In DNA form, the CDR3 reads TGCAGCGCAACATTGTCGGGCACTGAAGCTTTCTTT. It translates to CSATLSGTEAFF.

The chain is built from TRBV29-1 and TRBJ1-2, with a weak D call TRBD1 (5 bases). Germline V CDR1 and CDR2: SQVTM, ANQGSEA. This CDR3 region has 13 residues. V dropped 7 bases and J dropped 8 bases, with 20 bases sitting between them. The CDR3 DNA sequence: TGCAGCGCTGAGATTGGGGGTCGCCTGGGCTACACCTTC. Translating gives CSAEIGGRLGYTF.

The V call is TRBV6-1, the J call TRBJ1-5, with D possibly matching TRBD1 (5 bases). CDR1 is MNHNS and CDR2 is SASEGT in the germline V gene. The CDR3 covers 13 residues. The V end was cut by 3 bases, the J end by 15 bases, with 18 bases between. The CDR3 DNA is TGTGCCAGCAGTGATCAGGGTTCTCTGTGGGGGCATTTT. Its translation: CASSDQGSLWGHF.

The chain uses TRBV10-3 and TRBJ2-7, with TRBD1 as a possible D gene (6 bases). The CDR3 sequence is 16 residues long. Germline CDR1 and CDR2: ENHRY and SYGVKD. Trimming removed 0 bases at V and 0 bases at J, with 12 bases between. DNA for the CDR3: TGTGCCATCAGTGAGTCGACAACAGGGAGCTCCTACGAGCAGTACTTC. This gives the protein CAISESTTGSSYEQYF.

This clone was observed a handful of times. The chain combines TRBV4-3 with TRBJ2-7; D unresolved. This CDR3 spans 15 amino acids. From germline, CDR1 is LGHNA and CDR2 YSLEER. V was pared by 0 bases and J by 0 bases, with 9 bases between. CDR3: CASSQDFRISYEQYF. In nucleotides, the CDR3 is TGCGCCAGCAGCCAAGATTTCCGAATCTCCTACGAGCAGTACTTC.

The chain carries TRBV29-1 and TRBJ2-7; no definite D call. Between the trimmed V and J ends, which lost 7 bases and 0 bases, there was a span of 10 bases. CDR3 length: 12 residues. Germline V gene lookup returns CDR1 SQVTM and CDR2 ANQGSEA. The CDR3 reads CSAQYSSYEQYF. The DNA for the CDR3 is TGCAGCGCTCAGTATAGCTCCTACGAGCAGTACTTC.